This entry lists 10 T cell receptor beta chains sequenced from one sample in a study of spatial heterogeneity in lung cancer. One entry per CDR3 protein, called by TCRdb with MiXCR from the 5' RACE reads. The sample gives 2,500 to 3,000 distinct CDR3 sequences, roughly 8.5% of which show up once; more than 20% is in the top ten. Time point of the sample: sample taken at primary tumor resection. The specimen comprised normal lung tissue next to the tumor, sampled at surgery. The receptors were gathered from a female donor with early-stage non-small cell lung cancer.

This clonotype ranks as medium-sized (0.01 to 0.1%). The V call is TRBV7-8, the J call TRBJ2-2; D unclear. The CDR3 runs 12 residues. V was shortened by 1 base and J by 6 bases, with 3 bases between the two germline ends. Germline CDR1 and CDR2: SGHVS and FQNEAQ. For the CDR3, the DNA is TGTGCCAGCAGCTTAGGAGCCGGGGAGCTGTTTTTT. It codes for CASSLGAGELFF.

By share, this clonotype ranks as medium-sized. The chain uses TRBV20-1 and TRBJ2-1; the match to TRBD2 covers 12 bases. Germline trimming cut 3 bases from V and 0 bases from J; bases unmatched to any gene: 12. The CDR3 sequence is 19 residues long. Germline loops: CDR1 DFQATT, CDR2 SNEGSKA (reference sequence). CDR3 DNA sequence: TGCAGTGCTAGTGGTTGGGCTAGCGGGGGGGAAGTCTCCTACAATGAGCAGTTCTTC. Residues: CSASGWASGGEVSYNEQFF.

By sample fraction, this clonotype is large (0.1 to 1%). This chain joins TRBV12-3 or TRBV12-4 and TRBJ1-3, with 8 bases identical to TRBD1. CDR3 length: 17 residues. J lost 0 bases, V lost 3 bases, and 7 bases had no gene match. CDR3 sequence: CASSFSGTGGSGNTIYF. Written as DNA, the CDR3 is TGTGCCAGCAGTTTCTCCGGGACAGGCGGCTCTGGAAACACCATATATTTT.

This clonotype is judged medium-sized. The genes are TRBV5-4 and TRBJ2-5; 9 nucleotides align to TRBD1. This CDR3 region has 15 residues. The V and J ends lost 4 bases and 4 bases, in that order; junction bases with no gene match: 8. CDR1 and CDR2 (germline): SGHNT, YYREEE (reference sequence). CDR3 loop: CASSTGDRVAETQYF. CDR3 in DNA: TGTGCCAGCAGCACCGGGGACAGGGTTGCAGAGACCCAGTACTTC. The whole variable domain, remainder taken from reference TRBV5-4 and TRBJ2-5, is ETGVTQSPTHLIKTRGQQVTLRCSSQSGHNTVSWYQQALGQGPQFIFQYYREEENGRGNFPPRFSGLQFPNYSSELNVNALELDDSALYLCASSTGDRVAETQYFGPGTRLLVL.

This clonotype came up many times. This sequence joins TRBV6-2 or TRBV6-3 and TRBJ2-3; the D is unclear. The CDR3 length is 11 residues. The germline V gene encodes CDR1 MNHEY and CDR2 SVGEGT. Trimming left V 2 bases short and J 6 bases short, with 3 bases between. This chain's CDR3 is CASSYMDTQYF. The CDR3 nucleotides are TGTGCCAGCAGTTACATGGATACGCAGTATTTT.

By sample fraction, this clonotype is medium-sized. This chain connects TRBV6-6 to TRBJ2-2; D is ambiguous. Trimming left V 8 bases short and J 2 bases short, with 15 bases between. The length of the CDR3 is 15 residues. Germline loops: CDR1 MNHNY, CDR2 SVGAGI (reference sequence). CDR3 amino acids: CASFGWQRNTGELFF. The CDR3, as DNA: TGTGCCAGCTTTGGTTGGCAGAGAAACACCGGGGAGCTGTTTTTT.

This clonotype is labeled medium-sized (0.01 to 0.1%). This chain uses TRBV6-6 with TRBJ2-2; 15 nucleotides align to TRBD2. The CDR3 loop spans 16 amino acids. Trimming took 2 bases from V and 6 from J; bases not matched to a gene: 1. Germline V CDR1 and CDR2: MNHNY, SVGAGI (reference sequence). Written as DNA, the CDR3 is TGTGCCAGCAGTTACGGACTAGCGGGGGGGCCCGGGGAGCTGTTTTTT. Translating it yields CASSYGLAGGPGELFF.

By its share, this clonotype is medium-sized (0.01 to 0.1%). The chain employs TRBV6-1 and TRBJ2-7, with 7 positions matching TRBD1. V gave up 6 bases and J gave up 5 bases; unmatched junction bases: 7. The CDR3 is made up of 13 amino acids. Germline CDR1 MNHNS, CDR2 SASEGT. The CDR3 region is CASRHRGGDEQYV. The DNA for the CDR3 is TGTGCCAGCAGGCACAGGGGTGGCGACGAGCAGTACGTC.

Relative to its sample, this clonotype is medium-sized (0.01 to 0.1%). V and J are TRBV10-3 and TRBJ2-3; tentatively, D is TRBD1 (7 bases). The CDR3 covers 15 residues. V was trimmed by 10 bases and J by 1 base, leaving 18 bases between them. The germline gives CDR1 ENHRY, CDR2 SYGVKD. CDR3 loop: CASPSRGVGTDTQYF. The CDR3 DNA reads TGTGCCAGCCCCTCCAGGGGGGTTGGCACAGATACGCAGTATTTT.

This clonotype counts as medium-sized. In nucleotides, the CDR3 is TGTGCCAGCAGCGGGGGGCTAGCGGGAGGAGATACGCAGTATTTT. It translates to CASSGGLAGGDTQYF. This chain connects TRBV11-2 to TRBJ2-3; 11 nucleotides agree with TRBD2. CDR3 length: 15 amino acids. Germline V CDR1 and CDR2: SGHAT, FQNNGV. J lost 5 bases, V lost 5 bases, and 6 bases had no gene match. The variable domain in full, completed from reference TRBV11-2 and TRBJ2-3, reads EAGVAQSPRYKIIEKRQSVAFWCNPISGHATLYWYQQILGQGPKLLIQFQNNGVVDDSQLPKDRFSAERLKGVDSTLKIQPAKLEDSAVYLCASSGGLAGGDTQYFGPGTRLTVL.